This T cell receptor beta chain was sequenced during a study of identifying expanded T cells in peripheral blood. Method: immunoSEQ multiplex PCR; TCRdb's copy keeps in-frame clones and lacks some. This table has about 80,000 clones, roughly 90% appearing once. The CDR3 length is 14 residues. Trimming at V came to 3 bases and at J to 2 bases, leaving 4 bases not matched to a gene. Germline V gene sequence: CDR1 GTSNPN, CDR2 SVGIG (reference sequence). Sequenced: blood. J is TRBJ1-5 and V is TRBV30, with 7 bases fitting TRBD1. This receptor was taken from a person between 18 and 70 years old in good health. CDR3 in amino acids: CAWSTDRGNQPQHF. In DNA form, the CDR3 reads TGTGCCTGGAGCACCGACAGGGGCAATCAGCCCCAGCATTTT.